This T cell receptor (beta chain) was recorded in a study of human T cells and chemical hapten exposure. About the research overall: Readings were taken at 6 days from patch tests that had applied 0.01% DPC to the upper back. Recorded diagnoses among the mostly female patients were alopecia areata, totalis or universalis. Study conclusions and caveats: It should be noted that donors had alopecia, so their immune response may differ from healthy people's.

The time point: patch test 2, 6 weeks after DPC sensitization. Treatment of the sample: therapeutic diphenylcyclopropenone sensitization with weekly scalp DPC. In TCRdb, the RACE reads were re-called with MiXCR into one record per CDR3 protein. Found here are 95,000 or so distinct CDR3 sequences, about 10% of them singletons; the top ten hold 3% to 4%. Comment on this clonotype: Antigen unknown.

The germline CDR1 and CDR2 sequences are MNHNS and SASEGT. Between the trimmed V and J ends, which lost 5 bases and 2 bases, there was a span of 12 bases. There are 14 residues in the CDR3. The chain joins TRBV6-1 to TRBJ1-1; tentative D call: TRBD1 (5 bases). The receptor comes from a woman aged 40 to 50 with alopecia areata. Some clones in this sample may be carry-over from other donors' samples. Sequenced material: whole blood, taken in connection with sensitization to the hapten diphenylcyclopropenone (DPC). In DNA form, the CDR3 reads TGTGCCAGCAGTAAGGGACGGAGTAACACTGAAGCTTTCTTT. Its translation is CASSKGRSNTEAFF.